This T cell receptor (beta chain) was obtained from a study of cytomegalovirus exposure and HLA in healthy donors. The PCR ran on 60 Vbeta and 13 Jbeta primers. The protocol was immunoSEQ multiplex PCR, while the TCRdb copy is restricted to in-frame clones and leaves out a portion. Among roughly 76,000 clones, 86% were seen once, and the ten largest hold roughly 2%. CDR1 SGHAT and CDR2 FQNNGV come from the germline V gene. Trimming cost V 4 bases and J 8 bases; bases outside gene matches: 4. The CDR3 contains 13 residues. Donors showed nominal health when sampled, although they likely had unrecorded immune exposures.

Sequenced input: PBMCs. The sequence was collected from a woman in her twenties or thirties in good health and CMV-seronegative. The V gene is TRBV11-2, the J gene TRBJ1-2, with TRBD1 identical over 10 bases. CDR3 sequence: CASSSDRGGGYTF. The CDR3 DNA reads TGTGCCAGCAGCTCGGACAGGGGGGGAGGCTACACCTTC.